A single sample gave rise to the 3 T cell receptor beta chains below, sequenced in a study of graft-versus-host responses after intestinal transplantation. TCRdb's copy holds only in-frame clones and misses some; the assay was immunoSEQ multiplex PCR. The sample yields about 100,000 clones, approximately 84% seen once. No antigen is known for these receptors. The specimen was unstimulated CD4+ T cells sorted from spleen or lymph node cells, collected before transplant. The receptor source for this set is a human donor who was the organ donor for an intestinal transplant.

The chain couples TRBV10-3 to TRBJ2-3; either TRBD1 or TRBD2 may fit D (5 bases each). CDR1 and CDR2 from the germline V gene are ENHRY and SYGVKD. The CDR3 is 14 residues long. V gave up 4 bases and J gave up 6 bases, with 14 bases separating them. CDR3 loop: CAISVMGVSDTQYF. CDR3 DNA: TGTGCCATCAGTGTAATGGGGGTTTCGGATACGCAGTATTTT.

The rearrangement joins TRBV10-3 to TRBJ1-5; TRBD1 might be the D (5 bases). The CDR3 spans 17 residues. Per germline, CDR1 ENHRY and CDR2 SYGVKD. V lost 10 bases, J lost 5 bases, and 27 bases lay in between. The CDR3 reads CATGNPPGTENDQPQHF. In DNA, the CDR3 is TGTGCCACCGGCAATCCCCCCGGGACGGAAAACGATCAGCCCCAGCATTTT.

This clone was picked up a small number of times. The chain carries TRBV10-3 and TRBJ2-7, with D tentatively TRBD2 (6 bases). Germline loops: CDR1 ENHRY, CDR2 SYGVKD. The CDR3 runs 13 residues. Trimming stripped 10 bases from V and 6 bases from J, with 19 bases between. The DNA of the CDR3 is TGTGCCAGCAAGGAAGAGGGGCGGGGCGAGCAGTACTTC. Protein product: CASKEEGRGEQYF.